This record covers a single T cell receptor (beta chain). The antigen remains unidentified. The germline CDR1 and CDR2 sequences are DFQATT and SNEGSKA (reference sequence). After removal of 3 bases from V and 6 bases from J, the junction contained 9 bases not matched to a gene. The CDR3 extends over 14 amino acids. The data were obtained in a study of T cell responses to AZD1222 COVID-19 vaccine. Study-wide results and limits: Among those given AZD1222, only five or six were seropositive at baseline.

This table comes from immunoSEQ multiplex PCR, and its TCRdb copy is limited to in-frame clones, with some not included. The table includes about 140,000 clones, 80% to 95% detected once. The clonotype was recovered from an adult in good health. The J gene is TRBJ1-1, the V gene TRBV20-1, with 8 bases matching TRBD1. This specimen was peripheral blood, taken on day 0 of MenACWY control vaccination. The CDR3 sequence is CSASISAGGSEAFF. In DNA, the CDR3 is TGCAGTGCTAGTATCTCGGCAGGGGGCTCTGAAGCTTTCTTT.